This T cell receptor beta chain was sequenced for a study of shared clonotypes between healthy human individuals. Original processing methods: There were no quality scores in the junction-only immunoSEQ sequences, so filtering differed. Sequencing used immunoSEQ multiplex PCR; TCRdb keeps in-frame clones, though not all of them. That table furnishes V, J and clone size, whereas the DNA furnished D and trimming. The sample has about 2.2 million clones; about 93% are singletons. CD45RO negativity and positive selection for CCR7 defined naive CD8 cells, a population that excluded terminally differentiated effector memory CD45RA+ cells. The CDR3 is 12 residues long. Germline V lookup: CDR1 SQVTM, CDR2 ANQGSEA. V lost 7 bases and J lost 5; bases outside the gene matches: 6.

Sequenced material: naive CD8+ T cells from PBMCs. The rearrangement links TRBV29-1 to TRBJ2-7; TRBD2 matches at 9 bases. This sequence originates from a man aged 18 to 29 in good health. Some clones in this sample may be carry-over from other donors' samples. As DNA, the CDR3 is TGCAGCGCCTGGACTAGCGCCCACGAGCAGTACTTC. Translation: CSAWTSAHEQYF.